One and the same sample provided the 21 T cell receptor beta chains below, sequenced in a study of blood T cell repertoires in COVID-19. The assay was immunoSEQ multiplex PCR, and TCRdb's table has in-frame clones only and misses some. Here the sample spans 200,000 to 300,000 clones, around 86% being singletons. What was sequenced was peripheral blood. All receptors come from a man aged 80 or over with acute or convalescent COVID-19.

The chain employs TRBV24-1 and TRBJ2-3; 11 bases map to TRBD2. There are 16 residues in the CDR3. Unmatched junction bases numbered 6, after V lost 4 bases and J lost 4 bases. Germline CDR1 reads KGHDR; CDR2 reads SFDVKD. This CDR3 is CATSDRLAGTSDTQYF. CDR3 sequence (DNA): TGTGCCACCAGTGACAGACTAGCGGGAACTTCAGATACGCAGTATTTT.

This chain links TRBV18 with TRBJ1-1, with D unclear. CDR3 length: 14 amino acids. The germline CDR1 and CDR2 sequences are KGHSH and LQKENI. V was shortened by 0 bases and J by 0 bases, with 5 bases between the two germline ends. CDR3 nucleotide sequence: TGTGCCAGCTCACCACCTTCCATGAACACTGAAGCTTTCTTT. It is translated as CASSPPSMNTEAFF.

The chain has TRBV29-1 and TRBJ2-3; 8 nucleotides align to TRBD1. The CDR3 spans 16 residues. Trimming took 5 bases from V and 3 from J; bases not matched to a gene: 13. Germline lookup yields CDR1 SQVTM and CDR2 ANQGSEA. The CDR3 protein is CSVPLVWTGSTDTQYF. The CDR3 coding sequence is TGCAGCGTTCCCCTCGTCTGGACAGGGAGTACAGATACGCAGTATTTT.

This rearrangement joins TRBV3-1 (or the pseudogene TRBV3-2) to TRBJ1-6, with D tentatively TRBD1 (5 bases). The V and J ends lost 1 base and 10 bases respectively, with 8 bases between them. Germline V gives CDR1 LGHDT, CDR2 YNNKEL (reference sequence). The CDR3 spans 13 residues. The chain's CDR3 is CASSQAGPSPLHF. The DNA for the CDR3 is TGTGCCAGCAGCCAAGCAGGGCCCTCACCCCTCCACTTT.

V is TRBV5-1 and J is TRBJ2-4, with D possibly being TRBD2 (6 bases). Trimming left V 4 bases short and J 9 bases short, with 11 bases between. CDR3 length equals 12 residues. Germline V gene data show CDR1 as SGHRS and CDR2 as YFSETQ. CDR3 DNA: TGCGCCAGCAGCGACACCGGGGGCATTCAGTACTTC. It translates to CASSDTGGIQYF.

The CDR3, as DNA: TGTGCCAGCAGCATAGACAATACCTACGAGCAGTACTTC. Protein: CASSIDNTYEQYF. The V and J genes are TRBV5-4 and TRBJ2-7; no clear D. V was shortened by 4 bases and J by 2 bases, with 10 bases between the two germline ends. The CDR3 runs to 13 residues. Germline V gene data show CDR1 as SGHNT and CDR2 as YYREEE (reference sequence).

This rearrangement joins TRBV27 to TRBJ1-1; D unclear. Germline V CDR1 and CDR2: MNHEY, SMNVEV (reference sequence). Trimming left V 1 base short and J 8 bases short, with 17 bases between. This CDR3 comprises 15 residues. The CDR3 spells CASSLFPPAAREAFF. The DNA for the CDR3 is TGTGCCAGCAGTTTATTTCCCCCGGCGGCCCGGGAAGCTTTCTTT.

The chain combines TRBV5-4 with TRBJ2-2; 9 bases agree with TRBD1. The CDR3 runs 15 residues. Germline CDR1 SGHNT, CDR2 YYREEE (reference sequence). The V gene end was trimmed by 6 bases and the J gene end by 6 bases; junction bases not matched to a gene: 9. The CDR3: CASTMDRGRSGELFF. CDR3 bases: TGTGCCAGCACTATGGACAGGGGTCGTTCCGGGGAGCTGTTTTTT.

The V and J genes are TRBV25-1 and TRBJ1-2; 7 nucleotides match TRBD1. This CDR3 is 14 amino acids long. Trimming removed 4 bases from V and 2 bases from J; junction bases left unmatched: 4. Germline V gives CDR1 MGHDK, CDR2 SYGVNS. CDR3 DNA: TGTGCCAGCAGTGGACAGGGCATCAACTATGGCTACACCTTC. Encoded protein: CASSGQGINYGYTF.

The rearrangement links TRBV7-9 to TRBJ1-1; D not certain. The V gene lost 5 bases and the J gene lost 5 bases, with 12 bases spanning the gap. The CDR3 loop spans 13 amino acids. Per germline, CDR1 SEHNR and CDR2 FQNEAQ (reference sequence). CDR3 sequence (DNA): TGTGCCAGCAGCCCCCGGCGCGGAACTGAAGCTTTCTTT. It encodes CASSPRRGTEAFF.

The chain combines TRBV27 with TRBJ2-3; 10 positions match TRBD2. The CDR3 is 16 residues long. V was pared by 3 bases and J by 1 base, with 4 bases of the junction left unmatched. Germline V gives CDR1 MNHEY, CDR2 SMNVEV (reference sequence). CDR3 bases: TGTGCCAGCAGTTTGTCCGGGACTAGCGGCACAGATACGCAGTATTTT. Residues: CASSLSGTSGTDTQYF.

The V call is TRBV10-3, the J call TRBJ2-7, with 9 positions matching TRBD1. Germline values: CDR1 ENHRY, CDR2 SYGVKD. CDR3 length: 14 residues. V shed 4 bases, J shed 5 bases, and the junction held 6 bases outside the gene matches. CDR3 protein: CAISGGTGSDEQYF. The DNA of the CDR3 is TGTGCCATCAGTGGGGGGACAGGGTCCGACGAGCAGTACTTC.

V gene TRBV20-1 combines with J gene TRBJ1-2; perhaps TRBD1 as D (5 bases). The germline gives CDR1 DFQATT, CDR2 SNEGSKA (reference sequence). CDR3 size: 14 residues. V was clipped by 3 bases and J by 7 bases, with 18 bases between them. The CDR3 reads CSASPGGKGPGYTF. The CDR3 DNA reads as TGCAGTGCTAGTCCGGGGGGAAAGGGGCCTGGCTACACCTTC.

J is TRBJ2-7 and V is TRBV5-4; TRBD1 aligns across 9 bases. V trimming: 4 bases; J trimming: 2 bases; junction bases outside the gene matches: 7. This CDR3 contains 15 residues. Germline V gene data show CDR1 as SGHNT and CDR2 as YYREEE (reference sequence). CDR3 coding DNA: TGTGCCAGCAGCCCTGGAGGGACAGGGCCCTACGAGCAGTACTTC. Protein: CASSPGGTGPYEQYF.

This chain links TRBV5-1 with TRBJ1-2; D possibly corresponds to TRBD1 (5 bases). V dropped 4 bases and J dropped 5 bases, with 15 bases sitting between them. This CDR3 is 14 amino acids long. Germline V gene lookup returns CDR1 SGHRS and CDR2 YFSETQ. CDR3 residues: CASSPGLTPYGYTF. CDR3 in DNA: TGCGCCAGCAGCCCGGGACTAACCCCGTATGGCTACACCTTC.

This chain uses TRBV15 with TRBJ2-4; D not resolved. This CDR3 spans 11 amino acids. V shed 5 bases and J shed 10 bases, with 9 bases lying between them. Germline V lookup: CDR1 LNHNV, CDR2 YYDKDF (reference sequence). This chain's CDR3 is CATSPPGIQYF. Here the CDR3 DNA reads TGTGCCACCAGCCCCCCAGGTATTCAGTACTTC. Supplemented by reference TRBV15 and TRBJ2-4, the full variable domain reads DAMVIQNPRYQVTQFGKPVTLSCSQTLNHNVMYWYQQKSSQAPKLLFHYYDKDFNNEADTPDNFQSRRPNTSFCFLDIRSPGLGDTAMYLCATSPPGIQYFGAGTRLSVL.

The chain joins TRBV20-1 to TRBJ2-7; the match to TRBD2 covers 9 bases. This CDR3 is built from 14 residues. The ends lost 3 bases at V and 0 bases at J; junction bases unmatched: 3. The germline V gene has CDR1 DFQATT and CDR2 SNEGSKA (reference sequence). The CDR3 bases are TGCAGTGCTAGTAATAGCGGGGGCTCCTACGAGCAGTACTTC. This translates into CSASNSGGSYEQYF.

The CDR3 loop is CSVMAGGSREQYF. The DNA for the CDR3 is TGCAGCGTTATGGCGGGGGGCTCACGGGAGCAGTACTTC. This chain joins TRBV29-1 and TRBJ2-7; 8 bases fit TRBD2. V was clipped by 5 bases and J by 7 bases; unmatched bases: 10. CDR3 length: 13 amino acids. The germline gives CDR1 SQVTM, CDR2 ANQGSEA.

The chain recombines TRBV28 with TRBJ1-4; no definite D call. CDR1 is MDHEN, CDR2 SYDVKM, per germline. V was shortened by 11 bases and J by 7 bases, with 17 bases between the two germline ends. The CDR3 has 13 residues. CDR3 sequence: CAVLPGIGEKLFF. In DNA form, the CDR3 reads TGTGCCGTACTTCCGGGGATAGGTGAAAAACTGTTTTTT.

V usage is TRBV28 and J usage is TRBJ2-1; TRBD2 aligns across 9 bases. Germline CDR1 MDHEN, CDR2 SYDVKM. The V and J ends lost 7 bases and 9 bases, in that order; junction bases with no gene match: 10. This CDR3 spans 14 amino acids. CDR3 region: CASTGGRAGIEQFF. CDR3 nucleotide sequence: TGTGCCAGCACAGGCGGGAGGGCCGGTATTGAGCAGTTCTTC.

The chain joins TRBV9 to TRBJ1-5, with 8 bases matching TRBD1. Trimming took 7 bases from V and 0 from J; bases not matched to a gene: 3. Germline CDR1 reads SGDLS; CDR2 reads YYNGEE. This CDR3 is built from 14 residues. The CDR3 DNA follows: TGTGCCAGCGCACAGGGGGATAGCAATCAGCCCCAGCATTTT. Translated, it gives CASAQGDSNQPQHF.